Presented here are 4 T cell receptor beta chains from one specimen sequenced in a study of early T cells in non-severe SARS-CoV-2 infection. TCRdb re-derived calls from the 5' RACE reads in MiXCR, one entry per CDR3 protein. The data contain tens of thousands of distinct CDR3 sequences, roughly 4.7% of them singletons. Sequences were obtained from whole blood. The source is an adult who was a healthcare worker with PCR-confirmed SARS-CoV-2 infection or an uninfected control (not recorded which).

The chain combines TRBV3-1 with TRBJ2-2; 13 bases align to TRBD2. The germline gives CDR1 LGHDT, CDR2 YNNKEL (reference sequence). This CDR3 region has 16 residues. Losses at the gene ends were 4 bases for V and 4 bases for J; bases not matched to a gene: 3. In DNA form, the CDR3 reads TGTGCCAGCAGCCCCTGGACTAGCGGGGGCACCGGGGAGCTGTTTTTT. It specifies CASSPWTSGGTGELFF.

At least ten counts were recorded for this clonotype. The V gene is TRBV12-3 or TRBV12-4, the J gene TRBJ2-1; 7 nucleotides match TRBD2. V lost 7 bases, J lost 4 bases, and 4 bases stayed unmatched. The CDR3 loop spans 13 amino acids. The CDR3 spells CASIGGRYNEQFF. CDR3 nucleotides: TGTGCCAGCATCGGCGGGAGATACAATGAGCAGTTCTTC.

This chain joins TRBV7-2 and TRBJ1-5; D perhaps matches TRBD1 (6 bases). V lost 2 bases and J lost 7, with 15 bases in between. CDR1 is SGHTA, CDR2 FQGNSA, per germline. CDR3 length equals 15 residues. CDR3 DNA: TGTGCCAGCAGCTTACATGGGGGCCCGGAGCAGCCCCAGCATTTT. It is translated as CASSLHGGPEQPQHF.

The genes are TRBV28 and TRBJ1-2, with 9 bases aligning to TRBD1. The CDR3 runs to 14 residues. Germline V CDR1 and CDR2: MDHEN, SYDVKM. Germline trimming cut 5 bases from V and 2 bases from J; bases unmatched to any gene: 3. This chain's CDR3 is CASSDGQGNYGYTF. The CDR3 nucleotides read TGTGCCAGCAGTGACGGACAGGGGAACTATGGCTACACCTTC.